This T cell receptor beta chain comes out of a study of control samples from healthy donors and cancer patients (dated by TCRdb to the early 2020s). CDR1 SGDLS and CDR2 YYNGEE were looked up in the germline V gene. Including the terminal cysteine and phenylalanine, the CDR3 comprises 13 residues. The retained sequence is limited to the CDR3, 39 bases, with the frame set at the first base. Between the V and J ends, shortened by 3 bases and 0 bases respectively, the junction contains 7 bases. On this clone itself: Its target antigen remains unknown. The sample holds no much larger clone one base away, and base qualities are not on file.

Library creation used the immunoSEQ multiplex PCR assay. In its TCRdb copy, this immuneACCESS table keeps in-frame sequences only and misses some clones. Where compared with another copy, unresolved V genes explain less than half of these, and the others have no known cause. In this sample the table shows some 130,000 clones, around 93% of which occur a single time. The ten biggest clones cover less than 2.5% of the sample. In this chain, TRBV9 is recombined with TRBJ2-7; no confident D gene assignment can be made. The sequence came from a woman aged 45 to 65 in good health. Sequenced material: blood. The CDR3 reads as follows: CASSAKSSYEQYF. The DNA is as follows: TGTGCCAGCAGCGCTAAGAGCTCCTACGAGCAGTACTTC. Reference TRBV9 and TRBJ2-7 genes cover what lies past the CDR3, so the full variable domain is DSGVTQTPKHLITATGQRVTLRCSPRSGDLSVYWYQQSLDQGLQFLIQYYNGEERAKGNILERFSAQQFPDLHSELNLSSLELGDSALYFCASSAKSSYEQYFGPGTRLTVT.